A single sample is the source of the 30 T cell receptor beta chains below, sequenced in a study of T cell responses to AZD1222 COVID-19 vaccine. Repertoires were generated with immunoSEQ multiplex PCR, while TCRdb's copy carries only in-frame clones and drops some. The sample shows 80,000 or so clones, roughly 88% of them seen only once. Here the sequenced sample was peripheral blood, taken on day 0 of MenACWY control vaccination. The receptors come from an adult in good health.

The V and J genes are TRBV28 and TRBJ1-2; D perhaps matches TRBD1 (6 bases). Looked up from germline, CDR1 is MDHEN and CDR2 is SYDVKM. The CDR3 runs 13 residues. V dropped 5 bases and J dropped 2 bases, with 9 bases sitting between them. This CDR3 reads CASSLTGNYGYTF. The CDR3 DNA sequence: TGTGCCAGCAGTCTTACAGGGAACTATGGCTACACCTTC.

The chain joins TRBV2 to TRBJ1-2, with no clear D. This CDR3 has 14 residues. In germline, CDR1 is SNHLY, CDR2 FYNNEI. V lost 2 bases to trimming and J lost 4 bases, with 11 bases between them. CDR3 residues: CASSESGNIYGYTF. In DNA, the CDR3 is TGTGCCAGCAGTGAATCCGGGAATATCTATGGCTACACCTTC.

The V gene is TRBV19, the J gene TRBJ1-6; perhaps TRBD1 as D (6 bases). This CDR3 is 17 amino acids long. The germline CDR1 and CDR2 sequences are LNHDA and SQIVND (reference sequence). Trimming removed 5 bases from V and 3 bases from J, with 17 bases in between. In DNA form, the CDR3 reads TGTGCCAGTAGTCCAAGGGACAACGTAGGCTATAATTCACCCCTCCACTTT. Amino acid sequence: CASSPRDNVGYNSPLHF.

The chain combines TRBV11-3 with TRBJ2-2, with 15 positions matching TRBD2. The CDR3 spans 18 residues. Germline CDR1 and CDR2: SGHNT and YENEEA. The V gene end was trimmed by 4 bases and the J gene end by 4 bases; junction bases not matched to a gene: 7. The CDR3 DNA is TGTGCCAGCAGCTGGACTAGCGGGGGGGCAGTAAGCACCGGGGAGCTGTTTTTT. Protein product: CASSWTSGGAVSTGELFF.

The chain links TRBV7-3 to TRBJ1-5; 7 nucleotides line up with TRBD1. Germline V gives CDR1 SGHTA, CDR2 FQGTGA. This CDR3 is built from 16 residues. With 5 bases clipped from V and 3 bases from J, the junction kept 10 bases outside the gene matches. The CDR3 DNA sequence: TGTGCCAGCAGCGAGCCGGGGACAGACCCCAATCAGCCCCAGCATTTT. Its translation is CASSEPGTDPNQPQHF.

The chain links TRBV5-5 to TRBJ2-3; D call uncertain. Looked up from germline, CDR1 is SGHKS and CDR2 is YYEKEE (reference sequence). The V and J ends lost 3 bases and 0 bases respectively, with 17 bases between them. The CDR3 totals 17 residues. CDR3 protein: CASSSRRAQSSTDTQYF. The DNA for the CDR3 is TGTGCCAGCAGCTCCAGACGGGCCCAATCTAGCACAGATACGCAGTATTTT.

The rearrangement uses TRBV27 and TRBJ2-7; TRBD1 matches 9 bases. Trimming took 6 bases from V and 2 from J; bases not matched to a gene: 5. Looked up from germline, CDR1 is MNHEY and CDR2 is SMNVEV (reference sequence). This CDR3 spans 14 amino acids. CDR3 region: CASRYGQGTYEQYF. The CDR3 nucleotides read TGTGCCAGCAGATACGGACAGGGGACCTACGAGCAGTACTTC.

The chain links TRBV2 to TRBJ2-2, with 8 bases that match TRBD1. The germline CDR1 and CDR2 sequences are SNHLY and FYNNEI. V was pared by 1 base and J by 5 bases, with 9 bases of the junction left unmatched. CDR3 size: 17 residues. The CDR3 is CASSEDFGTGRTGELFF. The DNA of the CDR3 is TGTGCCAGCAGTGAAGACTTTGGGACAGGTCGGACCGGGGAGCTGTTTTTT.

CDR3 coding DNA: TGTGCCAGCAGTTCCGGAGCTAATGAAAAACTGTTTTTT. Translation gives CASSSGANEKLFF. The chain couples TRBV28 to TRBJ1-4; no firm D call. Germline-derived CDR1 and CDR2 are MDHEN and SYDVKM. Trimming stripped 4 bases from V and 3 bases from J, with 6 bases between. CDR3 length: 13 amino acids.

The chain links TRBV5-8 to TRBJ1-6; TRBD1 matches 8 bases. V dropped 0 bases and J dropped 7; count of bases not matched to a gene: 3. In germline, CDR1 is SGHTS, CDR2 YDEGEE. CDR3 length equals 15 residues. CDR3 protein: CASSLGTGKNSPLHF. CDR3 bases: TGTGCCAGCAGCTTGGGGACAGGGAAAAATTCACCCCTCCACTTT.

The rearrangement uses TRBV10-3 and TRBJ1-1; D is unresolved. This CDR3 comprises 13 residues. V dropped 7 bases and J dropped 5 bases, with 14 bases sitting between them. Per the germline V gene, CDR1 is ENHRY and CDR2 is SYGVKD. The CDR3 sequence is CAITPEGWTEAFF. The CDR3 bases are TGTGCCATCACCCCGGAGGGATGGACTGAAGCTTTCTTT.

This clone was found once. The genes are TRBV6-4 and TRBJ1-5; D gene unclear. CDR3 length: 13 residues. V was clipped by 3 bases and J by 6 bases, with 9 bases between them. Germline CDR1 reads MRHNA; CDR2 reads SNTAGT. CDR3 nucleotide sequence: TGTGCCAGCAGTGATGGAGGTACTCAGCCCCAGCATTTT. It specifies CASSDGGTQPQHF.

This chain links TRBV18 with TRBJ1-4; perhaps TRBD1 as D (5 bases). The germline gives CDR1 KGHSH, CDR2 LQKENI. V was clipped by 2 bases and J by 2 bases, with 9 bases between them. The CDR3 is 15 residues long. CDR3 sequence: CASSPLGGTNEKLFF. The CDR3 bases are TGTGCCAGCTCACCATTGGGGGGTACTAATGAAAAACTGTTTTTT.

The chain links TRBV7-8 to TRBJ1-5; D is undetermined. CDR1 and CDR2 from the germline V gene are SGHVS and FQNEAQ. The germline V and J ends were trimmed by 5 bases and 0 bases, with 14 bases remaining between them. The CDR3 has 16 amino acids. CDR3 sequence reads: CASSLEGLYSNQPQHF. CDR3 bases: TGTGCCAGCAGCCTAGAAGGGCTCTATAGCAATCAGCCCCAGCATTTT.

The J gene is TRBJ2-5, the V gene TRBV19, with 8 bases matching TRBD1. This CDR3 comprises 14 residues. The junction had 7 bases not matched to a gene; V was cut back by 5 bases and J by 5 bases. Germline-derived CDR1 and CDR2 are LNHDA and SQIVND (reference sequence). This CDR3 reads CASSATGGGETQYF. CDR3 sequence (DNA): TGTGCCAGTAGTGCTACAGGGGGAGGTGAGACCCAGTACTTC.

The CDR3 region is CASSQVGGFAYNSPLHF. The CDR3 nucleotides are TGTGCCAGCAGCCAAGTCGGGGGGTTCGCCTATAATTCACCCCTCCACTTT. The chain links TRBV3-1 (or the pseudogene TRBV3-2) to TRBJ1-6; D possibly corresponds to TRBD1 (5 bases). Germline V lookup: CDR1 LGHDT, CDR2 YNNKEL (reference sequence). The V gene lost 1 base and the J gene lost 2 bases, with 12 bases spanning the gap. CDR3 length: 17 residues.

V usage is TRBV27 and J usage is TRBJ2-1; 9 bases match TRBD2. The CDR3 totals 16 residues. J gave up 6 bases and V 7 bases, and 13 bases lay outside the gene matches. Germline V gene lookup returns CDR1 MNHEY and CDR2 SMNVEV (reference sequence). This chain's CDR3 is CASNLISGGPSNEQFF. The CDR3 region has the DNA TGTGCCAGCAACCTTATTAGCGGGGGCCCTTCCAATGAGCAGTTCTTC.

This sequence joins TRBV4-1 and TRBJ2-1, with TRBD1 matching over 7 bases. Trimming removed 6 bases from V and 0 bases from J; junction bases left unmatched: 5. CDR3 size: 15 residues. Germline assignment: CDR1 MGHRA and CDR2 YSYEKL. CDR3 residues: CASSLDRSSYNEQFF. DNA of the CDR3: TGCGCCAGCAGTTTGGACAGGAGCTCCTACAATGAGCAGTTCTTC.

The chain recombines TRBV12-3 or TRBV12-4 with TRBJ1-1; D possibly corresponds to TRBD1 (5 bases). Trimming took 3 bases from V and 7 from J, leaving 12 bases between them. CDR3 length: 13 amino acids. CDR3: CASSFVKGSEAFF. CDR3 coding DNA: TGTGCCAGCAGTTTTGTGAAGGGGAGTGAAGCTTTCTTT.

This chain uses TRBV5-1 with TRBJ2-7, with 8 bases identical to TRBD2. Germline lookup yields CDR1 SGHRS and CDR2 YFSETQ. The CDR3 has 15 amino acids. Trimming cost V 3 bases and J 3 bases; bases outside gene matches: 8. CDR3 sequence reads: CASSSSAGGHYEQYF. As DNA, the CDR3 is TGCGCCAGCAGCTCTAGCGCGGGGGGACACTACGAGCAGTACTTC.

V gene TRBV11-2 combines with J gene TRBJ1-1; D call uncertain. CDR1 is SGHAT and CDR2 is FQNNGV in the germline V gene. V was shortened by 1 base and J by 0 bases, with 6 bases between the two germline ends. The CDR3 spans 14 residues. CDR3 nucleotide sequence: TGTGCCAGCAGCTTAGCTGTTCTGAACACTGAAGCTTTCTTT. This encodes CASSLAVLNTEAFF.

V gene TRBV3-1 (or the pseudogene TRBV3-2) combines with J gene TRBJ1-1; a possible D gene is TRBD1 (5 bases). The CDR3 is 13 residues long. Trimming left V 3 bases short and J 6 bases short, with 11 bases between. Germline V gene sequence: CDR1 LGHDT, CDR2 YNNKEL (reference sequence). CDR3: CASSQLRGAEAFF. The CDR3 region has the DNA TGTGCCAGCAGCCAGTTAAGGGGCGCTGAAGCTTTCTTT.

This clone was picked up one time. This sequence joins TRBV12-3 or TRBV12-4 and TRBJ1-6; possibly TRBD1 for D (5 bases). The CDR3 is 12 residues long. V was clipped by 5 bases and J by 10 bases, with 9 bases between them. CDR3 loop: CASSGAGSPLHF. The DNA of the CDR3 is TGTGCCAGCAGTGGGGCGGGCTCACCCCTCCACTTT.

V usage is TRBV10-3 and J usage is TRBJ1-2, with 10 bases matching TRBD1. The CDR3 spans 14 residues. Trimming removed 0 bases from V and 7 bases from J; junction bases left unmatched: 2. Per germline, CDR1 ENHRY and CDR2 SYGVKD. The CDR3 spells CAISESGQGGGYTF. The CDR3 coding sequence is TGTGCCATCAGTGAGTCAGGACAGGGGGGTGGCTACACCTTC.

V is TRBV2 and J is TRBJ1-2; D is unclear. Germline V CDR1 and CDR2: SNHLY, FYNNEI. The CDR3 length is 12 residues. V was clipped by 2 bases and J by 5 bases, with 6 bases between them. CDR3 nucleotides: TGTGCCAGCAGTGAACGCAGTTATGGCTACACCTTC. This translates into CASSERSYGYTF.

CDR3 residues: CASSLFATLPSEAFF. CDR3 in DNA: TGTGCCAGCAGCCTCTTTGCAACTCTGCCGTCTGAAGCTTTCTTT. The J gene is TRBJ1-1, the V gene TRBV7-2, with D uncertain. CDR3 length equals 15 residues. Germline values: CDR1 SGHTA, CDR2 FQGNSA. The ends were cut back, 5 bases at V and 6 bases at J, with 19 bases in the middle.

This chain uses TRBV6-5 with TRBJ2-3; D not resolved. The CDR3 totals 12 residues. Germline loops: CDR1 MNHEY, CDR2 SVGAGI. V was pared by 8 bases and J by 11 bases, with 17 bases between. This chain's CDR3 is CASGDSSWRQYF. The DNA for the CDR3 is TGTGCCAGCGGAGACTCTTCCTGGAGGCAGTATTTT.

In nucleotides, the CDR3 is TGTGCCAGCAGCTTGGCGGGACAGGGGAGCTATGGCTACACCTTC. Amino acid sequence: CASSLAGQGSYGYTF. The chain has TRBV5-4 and TRBJ1-2, with 10 bases fitting TRBD1. Unmatched junction bases numbered 3, after V lost 0 bases and J lost 4 bases. CDR3 size: 15 residues. Germline V lookup: CDR1 SGHNT, CDR2 YYREEE (reference sequence).

Ten or more counts support this clone. V is TRBV3-1 (or the pseudogene TRBV3-2) and J is TRBJ1-4, with D uncertain. Germline values: CDR1 LGHDT, CDR2 YNNKEL (reference sequence). The V gene lost 4 bases and the J gene lost 2 bases, with 8 bases spanning the gap. The CDR3 has 14 residues. DNA of the CDR3: TGTGCCAGCAGCCCCGTGCAGACTAATGAAAAACTGTTTTTT. This sequence encodes CASSPVQTNEKLFF.

CDR3 sequence (DNA): TGTGCCAGCAGCATCCGGGACAGGGTCTACGAGCAGTACTTC. It yields the protein CASSIRDRVYEQYF. V gene TRBV27 combines with J gene TRBJ2-7, with 9 bases identical to TRBD1. CDR1 MNHEY and CDR2 SMNVEV come from the germline V gene (reference sequence). The CDR3 extends over 14 amino acids. The V and J ends lost 6 bases and 3 bases, in that order; junction bases with no gene match: 6.